The present entry profiles one TCR beta chain with its context. Its target is not known. Germline CDR1 SGHVS, CDR2 FQNEAQ. Trimming took 1 base from V and 6 from J; bases not matched to a gene: 2. This CDR3 is 16 amino acids long. The data originate from a study of cytomegalovirus exposure and HLA in healthy donors. Overall study findings and caveats: The listing of 150 to 200 TCR beta chains classed them as cytomegalovirus-associated.

The data were produced by immunoSEQ multiplex PCR, yet TCRdb's version contains in-frame clones alone and is incomplete. The sample shows about 56,000 clones, almost 97% of them seen only once. The chain recombines TRBV7-8 with TRBJ2-1; 14 bases agree with TRBD2. Source material: PBMCs. The receptor was derived from a woman younger than 30 in good health and CMV-seronegative. CDR3 in amino acids: CASSLGLAGGANEQFF. The CDR3 DNA reads TGTGCCAGCAGCTTAGGACTAGCGGGAGGGGCCAATGAGCAGTTCTTC.